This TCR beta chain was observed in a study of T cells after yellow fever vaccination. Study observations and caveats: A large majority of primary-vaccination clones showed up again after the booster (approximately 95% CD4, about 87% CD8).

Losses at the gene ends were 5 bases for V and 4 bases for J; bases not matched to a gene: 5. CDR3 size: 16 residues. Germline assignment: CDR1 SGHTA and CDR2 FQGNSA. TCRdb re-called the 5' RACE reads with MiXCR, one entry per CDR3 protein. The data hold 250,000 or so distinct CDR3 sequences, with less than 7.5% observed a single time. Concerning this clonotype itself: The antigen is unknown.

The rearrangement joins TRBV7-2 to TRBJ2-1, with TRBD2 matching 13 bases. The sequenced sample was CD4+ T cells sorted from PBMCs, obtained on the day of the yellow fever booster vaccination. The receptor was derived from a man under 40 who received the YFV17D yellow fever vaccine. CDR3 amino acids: CASSRTSGGIYNEQFF. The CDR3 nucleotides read TGTGCCAGCAGCCGGACTAGCGGGGGAATATACAATGAGCAGTTCTTC.